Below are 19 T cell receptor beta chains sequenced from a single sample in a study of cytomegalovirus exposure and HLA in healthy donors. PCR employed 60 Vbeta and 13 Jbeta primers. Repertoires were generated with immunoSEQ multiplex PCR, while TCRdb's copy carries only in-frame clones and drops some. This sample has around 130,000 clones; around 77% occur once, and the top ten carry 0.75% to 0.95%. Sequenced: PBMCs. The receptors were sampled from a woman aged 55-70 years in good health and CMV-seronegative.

CDR3 residues: CASSVQSLIYGYTF. The CDR3 nucleotides read TGTGCCAGCAGTGTTCAGTCCTTAATCTATGGCTACACCTTC. The rearrangement uses TRBV6-1 and TRBJ1-2; D gene ambiguous. Trimming stripped 4 bases from V and 4 bases from J, with 13 bases between. CDR3 size: 14 residues. Germline values: CDR1 MNHNS, CDR2 SASEGT.

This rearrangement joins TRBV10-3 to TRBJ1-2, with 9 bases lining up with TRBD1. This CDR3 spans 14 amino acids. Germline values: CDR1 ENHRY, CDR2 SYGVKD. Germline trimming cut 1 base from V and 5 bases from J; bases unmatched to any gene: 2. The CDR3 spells CAISELDRGYGYTF. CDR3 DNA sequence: TGTGCCATCAGTGAGTTGGACAGGGGTTATGGCTACACCTTC.

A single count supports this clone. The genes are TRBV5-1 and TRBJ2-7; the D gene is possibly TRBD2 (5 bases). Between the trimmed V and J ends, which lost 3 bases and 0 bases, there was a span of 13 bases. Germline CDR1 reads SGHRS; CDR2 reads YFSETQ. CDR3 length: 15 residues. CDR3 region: CASSSGITTSYEQYF. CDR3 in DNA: TGCGCCAGCAGCTCCGGGATTACGACCTCCTACGAGCAGTACTTC.

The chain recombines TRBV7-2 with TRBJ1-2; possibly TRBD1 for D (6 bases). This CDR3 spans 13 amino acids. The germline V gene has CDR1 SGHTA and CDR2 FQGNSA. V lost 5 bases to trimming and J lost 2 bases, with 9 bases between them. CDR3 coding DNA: TGTGCCAGCAGCCGAGGACAGAACTATGGCTACACCTTC. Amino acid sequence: CASSRGQNYGYTF.

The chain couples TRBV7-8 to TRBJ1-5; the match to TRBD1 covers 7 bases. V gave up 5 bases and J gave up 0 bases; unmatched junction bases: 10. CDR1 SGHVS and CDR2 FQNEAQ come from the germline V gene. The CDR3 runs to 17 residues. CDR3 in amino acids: CASSPRLSGGSNQPQHF. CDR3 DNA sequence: TGTGCCAGCAGCCCTAGGTTATCAGGGGGTAGCAATCAGCCCCAGCATTTT.

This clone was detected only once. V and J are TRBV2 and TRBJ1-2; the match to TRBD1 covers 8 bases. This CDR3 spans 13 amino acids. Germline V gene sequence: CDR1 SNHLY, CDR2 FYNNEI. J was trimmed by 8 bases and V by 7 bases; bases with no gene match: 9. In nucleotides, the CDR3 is TGTGCCAGCACCCTAACAGGGGGGGAGGGCTACACCTTC. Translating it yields CASTLTGGEGYTF.

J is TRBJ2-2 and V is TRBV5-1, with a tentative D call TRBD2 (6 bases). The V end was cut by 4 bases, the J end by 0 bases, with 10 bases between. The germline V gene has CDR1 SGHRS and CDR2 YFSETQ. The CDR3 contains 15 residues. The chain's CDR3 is CASSGSGSNTGELFF. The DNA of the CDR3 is TGCGCCAGCAGCGGGAGCGGGTCGAACACCGGGGAGCTGTTTTTT.

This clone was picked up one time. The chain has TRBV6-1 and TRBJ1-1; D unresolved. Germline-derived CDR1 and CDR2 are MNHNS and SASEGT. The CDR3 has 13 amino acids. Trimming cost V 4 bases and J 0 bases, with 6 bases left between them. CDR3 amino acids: CASSVVVNTEAFF. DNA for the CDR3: TGTGCCAGCAGTGTCGTCGTGAACACTGAAGCTTTCTTT.

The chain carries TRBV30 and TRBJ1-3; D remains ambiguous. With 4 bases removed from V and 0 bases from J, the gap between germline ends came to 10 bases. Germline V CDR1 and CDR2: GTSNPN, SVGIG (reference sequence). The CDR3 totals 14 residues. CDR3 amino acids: CAWTPVVSGNTIYF. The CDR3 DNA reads TGTGCCTGGACACCGGTGGTCTCTGGAAACACCATATATTTT.

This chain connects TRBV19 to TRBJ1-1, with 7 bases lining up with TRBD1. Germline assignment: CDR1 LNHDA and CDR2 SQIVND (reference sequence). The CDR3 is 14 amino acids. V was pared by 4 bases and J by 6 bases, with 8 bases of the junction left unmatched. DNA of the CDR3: TGTGCCAGTAGTAGAGACAGGGCTAAGTCTGAAGCTTTCTTT. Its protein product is CASSRDRAKSEAFF.

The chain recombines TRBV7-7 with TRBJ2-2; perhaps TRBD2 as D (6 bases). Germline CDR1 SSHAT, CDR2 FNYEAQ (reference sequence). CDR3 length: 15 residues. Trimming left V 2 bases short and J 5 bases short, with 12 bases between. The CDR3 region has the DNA TGTGCCAGCAGCTTATCTGCGGGAAATACCGGGGAGCTGTTTTTT. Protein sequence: CASSLSAGNTGELFF.

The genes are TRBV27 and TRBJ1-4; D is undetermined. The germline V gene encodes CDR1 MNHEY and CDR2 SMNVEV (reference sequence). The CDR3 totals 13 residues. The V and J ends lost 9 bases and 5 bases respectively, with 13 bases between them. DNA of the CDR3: TGTGCCAGTAAACAAATCATCAATGAAAAACTGTTTTTT. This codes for CASKQIINEKLFF.

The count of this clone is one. Here the CDR3 DNA reads TGTGCCAGCTCGCCAGGACAGGGCAGAGGTGAAAAACTGTTTTTT. This encodes CASSPGQGRGEKLFF. V gene TRBV18 combines with J gene TRBJ1-4, with TRBD1 matching over 8 bases. Looked up from germline, CDR1 is KGHSH and CDR2 is LQKENI. There are 15 residues in the CDR3. Unmatched junction bases numbered 10, after V lost 6 bases and J lost 7 bases.

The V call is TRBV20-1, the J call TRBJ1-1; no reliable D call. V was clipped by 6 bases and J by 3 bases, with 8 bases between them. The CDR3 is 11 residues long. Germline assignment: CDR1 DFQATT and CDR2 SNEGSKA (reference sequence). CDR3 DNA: TGCAGTGCCACTACGGACACTGAAGCTTTCTTT. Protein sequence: CSATTDTEAFF.

The CDR3 sequence is CASSPYSVGQGSKLTYEQYF. In DNA form, the CDR3 reads TGTGCCAGCAGCCCTTACTCCGTGGGACAGGGGTCCAAACTAACCTACGAGCAGTACTTC. This chain uses TRBV14 with TRBJ2-7; 10 bases are shared with TRBD1. The germline CDR1 and CDR2 sequences are SGHDN and FVKESK. Germline trimming cut 4 bases from V and 2 bases from J; bases unmatched to any gene: 20. The CDR3 totals 20 residues.

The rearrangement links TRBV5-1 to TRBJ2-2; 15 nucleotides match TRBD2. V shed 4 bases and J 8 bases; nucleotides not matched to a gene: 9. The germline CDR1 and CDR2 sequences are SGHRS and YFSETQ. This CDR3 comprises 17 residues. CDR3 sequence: CASSKGLAGGPQGELFF. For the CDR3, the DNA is TGCGCCAGCAGCAAAGGACTAGCGGGAGGGCCTCAGGGGGAGCTGTTTTTT.

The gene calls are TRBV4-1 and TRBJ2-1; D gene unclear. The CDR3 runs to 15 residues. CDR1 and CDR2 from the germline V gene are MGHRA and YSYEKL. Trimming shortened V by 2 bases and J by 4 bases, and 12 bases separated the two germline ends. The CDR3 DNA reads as TGCGCCAGCAGCCAATTCCCCCCCGGGTACAATGAGCAGTTCTTC. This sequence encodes CASSQFPPGYNEQFF.

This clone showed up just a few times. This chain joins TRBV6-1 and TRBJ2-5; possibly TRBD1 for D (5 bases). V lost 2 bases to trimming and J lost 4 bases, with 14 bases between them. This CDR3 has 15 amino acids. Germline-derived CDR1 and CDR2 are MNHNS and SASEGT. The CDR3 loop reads CASSERVGHIETQYF. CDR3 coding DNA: TGTGCCAGCAGTGAAAGGGTGGGGCACATAGAGACCCAGTACTTC.

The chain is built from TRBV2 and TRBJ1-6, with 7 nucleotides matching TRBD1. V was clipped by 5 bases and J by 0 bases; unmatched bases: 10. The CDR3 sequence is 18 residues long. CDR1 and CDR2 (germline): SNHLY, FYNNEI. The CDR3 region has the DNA TGTGCCAGCAGTACTACAGGGGCAAAGAGCTCCTATAATTCACCCCTCCACTTT. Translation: CASSTTGAKSSYNSPLHF.